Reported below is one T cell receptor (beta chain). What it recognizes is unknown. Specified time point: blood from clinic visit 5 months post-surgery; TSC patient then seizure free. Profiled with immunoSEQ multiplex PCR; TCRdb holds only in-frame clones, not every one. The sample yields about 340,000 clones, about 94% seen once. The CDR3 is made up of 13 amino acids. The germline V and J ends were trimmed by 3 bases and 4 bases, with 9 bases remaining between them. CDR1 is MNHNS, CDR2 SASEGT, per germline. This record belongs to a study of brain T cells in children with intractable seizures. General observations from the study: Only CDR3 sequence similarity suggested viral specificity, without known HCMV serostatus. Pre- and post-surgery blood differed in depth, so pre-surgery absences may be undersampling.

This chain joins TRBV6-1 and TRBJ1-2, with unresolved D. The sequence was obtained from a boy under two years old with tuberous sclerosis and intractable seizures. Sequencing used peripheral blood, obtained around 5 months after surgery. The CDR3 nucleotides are TGTGCCAGCAGTGACCTCGGTAGCTATGGCTACACCTTC. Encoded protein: CASSDLGSYGYTF.